This T cell receptor beta chain derives from a study of technical replicates of blood from several donors. The data were produced by immunoSEQ multiplex PCR, yet TCRdb's version contains in-frame clones alone and is incomplete. The data show 65,000 to 85,000 clones, approximately 93% seen once. Germline V gene lookup returns CDR1 ENHRY and CDR2 SYGVKD. This CDR3 comprises 15 residues. Trimming removed 6 bases from V and 3 bases from J, with 18 bases in between. Source material: T cells isolated from PBMCs. The rearrangement joins TRBV10-3 to TRBJ2-7; D possibly corresponds to TRBD1 (6 bases). This TCR came from a human donor in good health. The CDR3 spells CAIRDSGGLGYEQYF. Written as DNA, the CDR3 is TGTGCCATCAGGGACAGTGGCGGCTTAGGCTACGAGCAGTACTTC.